This T cell receptor (beta chain) stems from a study of blood T cells in healthy people across ages. Study-level results: Correlation between TCR beta diversity and naive T cell percentage was strong. Those diversity estimates obtained from one million T cells were thought to be underestimates.

Isolated per sample were at least 7 million PBMCs. Each sample provided at least 6 micrograms of extracted total RNA. Through a sample-barcoded 5' primer and a J-beta primer mix, a second PCR was run for about 6 to 12 cycles. TCRdb analysed the 5' RACE reads with MiXCR anew, one entry per CDR3 protein. This table has over a million distinct CDR3 sequences, 55% to 75% appearing once. The ends were cut back, 5 bases at V and 3 bases at J, with 14 bases in the middle. This CDR3 contains 13 residues. Germline V gives CDR1 DFQATT, CDR2 SNEGSKA (reference sequence). As to this clonotype: Its antigen is undetermined.

The clonotype was recovered from a man younger than 30 in good health. The chain uses TRBV20-1 and TRBJ2-7, with D unresolved. Source material: blood. In DNA, the CDR3 is TGCAGTGCTGAGAAGCCCCAAGGCTACGAGCAGTACTTC. Protein product: CSAEKPQGYEQYF.